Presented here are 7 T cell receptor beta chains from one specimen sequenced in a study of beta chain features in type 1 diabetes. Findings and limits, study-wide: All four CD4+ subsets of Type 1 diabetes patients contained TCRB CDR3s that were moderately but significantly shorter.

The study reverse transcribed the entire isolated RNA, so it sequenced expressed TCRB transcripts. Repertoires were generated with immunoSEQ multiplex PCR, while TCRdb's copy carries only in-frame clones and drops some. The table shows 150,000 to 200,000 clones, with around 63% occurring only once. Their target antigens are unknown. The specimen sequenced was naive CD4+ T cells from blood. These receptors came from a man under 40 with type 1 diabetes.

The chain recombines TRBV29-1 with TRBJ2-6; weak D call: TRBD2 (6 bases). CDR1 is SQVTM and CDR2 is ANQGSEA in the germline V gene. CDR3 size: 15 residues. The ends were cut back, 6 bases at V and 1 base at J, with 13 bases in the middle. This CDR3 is CSVAPGRSGANVLTF. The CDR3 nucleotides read TGCAGCGTGGCCCCTGGGAGGTCTGGGGCCAACGTCCTGACTTTC.

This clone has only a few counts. The CDR3 protein is CAWSRGTEAFF. The CDR3 DNA follows: TGTGCCTGGAGCAGGGGCACTGAAGCTTTCTTT. The rearrangement links TRBV30 to TRBJ1-1; D possibly corresponds to TRBD1 (6 bases). V dropped 3 bases and J dropped 4 bases, with 6 bases sitting between them. CDR3 length: 11 amino acids. CDR1 and CDR2 (germline): GTSNPN, SVGIG (reference sequence).

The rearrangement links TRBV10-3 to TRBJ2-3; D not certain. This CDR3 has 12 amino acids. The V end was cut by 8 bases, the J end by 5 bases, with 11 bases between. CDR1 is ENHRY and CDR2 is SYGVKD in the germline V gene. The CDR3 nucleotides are TGTGCCATCGCACAAACGGAAGATACGCAGTATTTT. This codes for CAIAQTEDTQYF.

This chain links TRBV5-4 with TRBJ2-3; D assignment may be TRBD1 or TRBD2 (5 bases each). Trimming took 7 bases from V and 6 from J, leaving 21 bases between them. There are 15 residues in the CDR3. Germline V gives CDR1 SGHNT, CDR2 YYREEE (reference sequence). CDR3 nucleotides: TGTGCCAGCGGCCTCCGGGACGCAATAGAGGATACGCAGTATTTT. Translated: CASGLRDAIEDTQYF.

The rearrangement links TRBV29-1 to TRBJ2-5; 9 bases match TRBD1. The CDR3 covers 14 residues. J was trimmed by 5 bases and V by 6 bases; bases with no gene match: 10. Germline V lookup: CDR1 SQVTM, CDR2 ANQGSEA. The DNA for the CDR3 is TGCAGCGTAGCCGGGACAGGGAGTGGGGAGACCCAGTACTTC. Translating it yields CSVAGTGSGETQYF.

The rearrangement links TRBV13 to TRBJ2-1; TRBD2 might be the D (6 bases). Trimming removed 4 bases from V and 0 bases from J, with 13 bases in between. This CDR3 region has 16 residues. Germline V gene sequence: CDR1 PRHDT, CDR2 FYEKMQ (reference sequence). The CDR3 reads CASSSPPSDSYNEQFF. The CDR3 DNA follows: TGTGCCAGCAGCTCCCCTCCTAGCGACTCCTACAATGAGCAGTTCTTC.

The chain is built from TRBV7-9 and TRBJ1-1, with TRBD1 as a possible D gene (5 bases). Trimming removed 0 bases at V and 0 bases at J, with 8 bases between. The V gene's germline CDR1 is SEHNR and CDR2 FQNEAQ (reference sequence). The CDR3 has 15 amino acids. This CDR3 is CASSLAGRLNTEAFF. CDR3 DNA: TGTGCCAGCAGCTTAGCGGGACGGTTGAACACTGAAGCTTTCTTT.